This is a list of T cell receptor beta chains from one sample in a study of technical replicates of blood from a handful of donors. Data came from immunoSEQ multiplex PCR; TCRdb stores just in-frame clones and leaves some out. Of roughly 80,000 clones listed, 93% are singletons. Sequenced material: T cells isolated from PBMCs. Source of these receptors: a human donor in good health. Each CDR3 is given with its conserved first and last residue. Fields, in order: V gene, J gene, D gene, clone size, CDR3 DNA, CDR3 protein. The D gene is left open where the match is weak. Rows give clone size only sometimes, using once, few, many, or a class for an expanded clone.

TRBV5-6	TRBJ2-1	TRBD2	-	TGTGCCAGCAGTCCCGGGACTAGCGGGGACAATGAGCAGTTCTTC	CASSPGTSGDNEQFF
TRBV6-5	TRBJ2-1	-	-	TGTGCCAGCAGTTACTCTAGGAGCGGATACAATGAGCAGTTCTTC	CASSYSRSGYNEQFF
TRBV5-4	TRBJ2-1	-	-	TGTGCCAGCAGCGTGGACAGTCACAATGAGCAGTTCTTC	CASSVDSHNEQFF
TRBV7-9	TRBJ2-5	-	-	TGTGCCAGCAGCTGGGACTTGGGACGGTCGAGAGAGACCCAGTACTTC	CASSWDLGRSRETQYF
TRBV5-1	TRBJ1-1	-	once	TGCGCCAGCAGCTTGGCCCAGGGAACTGAAGCTTTCTTT	CASSLAQGTEAFF
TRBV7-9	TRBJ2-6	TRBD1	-	TGTGCCAGCAGCCAAGGACAGGGGACCTCTGGGGCCAACGTCCTGACTTTC	CASSQGQGTSGANVLTF
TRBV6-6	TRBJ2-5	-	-	TGTGCCAGCAGTTACGGCGGCGGGCCAACCCAAGAGACCCAGTACTTC	CASSYGGGPTQETQYF
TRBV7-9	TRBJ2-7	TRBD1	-	TGTGCCAGCAGCTTCACCGGGACAGGGCGCAACGAGCAGTACTTC	CASSFTGTGRNEQYF
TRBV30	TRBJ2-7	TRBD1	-	TGTGCCTGGAGTACGGACAGGAGTTACGAGCAGTACTTC	CAWSTDRSYEQYF
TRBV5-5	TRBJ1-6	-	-	TGTGCCAGCAGCTTGGCCGAGTCACCCCTCCACTTT	CASSLAESPLHF
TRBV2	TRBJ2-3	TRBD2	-	TGTGCCAGCATTCCCCGGACTAGATCTAGCACAGATACGCAGTATTTT	CASIPRTRSSTDTQYF
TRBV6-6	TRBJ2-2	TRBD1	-	TGCGCAACGACAGGGTATCAGAATGGGGAGCTGTTTTTT	CATTGYQNGELFF
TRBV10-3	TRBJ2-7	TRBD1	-	TGTGCCATCAGTGAGTCGCTCTTGGGACAGGGGTTCTACGAGCAGTACTTC	CAISESLLGQGFYEQYF
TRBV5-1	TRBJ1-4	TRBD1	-	TGCGCCAGCGGGACAGGGGAAGGTCCTGCTAATGAAAAACTGTTTTTT	CASGTGEGPANEKLFF
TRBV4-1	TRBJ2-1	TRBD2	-	TGCGCCAGCAGCCAAGGTAGGGCTAGCGGCTCCTACAATGAGCAGTTCTTC	CASSQGRASGSYNEQFF
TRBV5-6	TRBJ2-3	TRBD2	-	TGTGCCAGCAGCTTGTCGTTGGGACTAGAAAGGGATACGCAGTATTTT	CASSLSLGLERDTQYF
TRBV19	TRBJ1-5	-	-	TGTGCCAGTAGTATAGAGGACACGGCGTCCCCCCAGCATTTT	CASSIEDTASPQHF
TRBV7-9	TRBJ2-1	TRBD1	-	TGTGCCAGTAGAACCGATGGGACAGGGGTTCGTAATGAGCAGTTCTTC	CASRTDGTGVRNEQFF
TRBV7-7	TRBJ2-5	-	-	TGTGCTAGCAGCTTAAGGAGGGGGGGGGAAGAGACCCAGTACTTC	CASSLRRGGEETQYF
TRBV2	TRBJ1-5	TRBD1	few	TGTGCCAGCAGGATCCGGGACAGGAATCAGCCCCAGCATTTT	CASRIRDRNQPQHF
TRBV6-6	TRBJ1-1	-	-	TGTGCCAGCAGACTGAAAGGCAGACTTGAAGCTTTCTTT	CASRLKGRLEAFF
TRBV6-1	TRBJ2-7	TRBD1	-	TGTGCCAGCAACCCGGGACAGGGGGCGGACGAGCAGTACTTC	CASNPGQGADEQYF
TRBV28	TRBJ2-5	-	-	TGTGCCAGCAGTTTTGGCCCCGTGGAGACCCAGTACTTC	CASSFGPVETQYF
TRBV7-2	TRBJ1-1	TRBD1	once	TGTGCCAGCAGCTTTGACAGGGATACTGAAGCTTTCTTT	CASSFDRDTEAFF
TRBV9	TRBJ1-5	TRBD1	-	TGTGCCAGCGGAGGACAGGGGGGTCAGCCCCAGCATTTT	CASGGQGGQPQHF
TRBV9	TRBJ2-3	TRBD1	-	TGTGCCAGCAGCGATAACACAAACCGCCCGGGACAGGGGACAGATACGCAGTATTTT	CASSDNTNRPGQGTDTQYF
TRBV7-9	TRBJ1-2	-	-	TGTGCCAGCAGCCCCCCAGAGGGAACGGCTTACTATGGCTACACCTTC	CASSPPEGTAYYGYTF
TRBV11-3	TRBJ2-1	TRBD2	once	TGTGCCAGCAGCCCCCCGGCGGGGACTAGCGGGGGCAAATACAATGAGCAGTTCTTC	CASSPPAGTSGGKYNEQFF
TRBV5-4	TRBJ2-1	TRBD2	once	TGTGCCAGCACCTGGACTAGCGGGGGCCCTTACAATGAGCAGTTCTTC	CASTWTSGGPYNEQFF
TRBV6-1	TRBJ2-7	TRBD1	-	TGTGCCACAAGAAGGGACAGGTACGGCTACGAGCAGTACTTC	CATRRDRYGYEQYF
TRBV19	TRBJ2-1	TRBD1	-	TGTGCCAGTAGGAGGACAGGGGGGTTCTATGAGCAGTTCTTC	CASRRTGGFYEQFF
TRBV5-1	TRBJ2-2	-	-	TGCGCCAGCAGCTTAGACAGAGGCTTAGGGGAGCTGTTTTTT	CASSLDRGLGELFF
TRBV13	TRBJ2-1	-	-	TGTGCCAGCAGCTTAATGAGCTACAATGAGCAGTTCTTC	CASSLMSYNEQFF